These 24 T cell receptor beta chains originate from one sample sequenced in a study of blood T cell repertoires in COVID-19. The table came from immunoSEQ multiplex PCR; TCRdb's copy has only in-frame clones and leaves some out. The sample records 81,000 or so clones, 85% being singletons. The sequenced sample was peripheral blood. The receptors were gathered from a man aged 50-59 years with COVID-19, enrolled during active disease.

The chain is built from TRBV28 and TRBJ1-1; 7 bases match TRBD1. V was pared by 3 bases and J by 6 bases, with 7 bases of the junction left unmatched. The CDR3 is made up of 14 amino acids. From germline, CDR1 is MDHEN and CDR2 SYDVKM. CDR3 coding DNA: TGTGCCAGCAGTTTGGGGGACAGCTTATCTGAAGCTTTCTTT. It translates to CASSLGDSLSEAFF.

The chain combines TRBV5-8 with TRBJ1-5, with 7 bases fitting TRBD1. This CDR3 has 15 residues. The J segment lost 0 bases and the V segment lost 4 bases, leaving 4 bases of the junction unmatched. Germline assignment: CDR1 SGHTS and CDR2 YDEGEE. The DNA of the CDR3 is TGTGCCAGCAGCAGGGACAGCTATAGCAATCAGCCCCAGCATTTT. Protein product: CASSRDSYSNQPQHF. The full variable domain, its missing parts supplied by reference TRBV5-8 and TRBJ1-5, is EAGVTQSPTHLIKTRGQQATLRCSPISGHTSVYWYQQALGLGLQFLLWYDEGEERNRGNFPPRFSGRQFPNYSSELNVNALELEDSALYLCASSRDSYSNQPQHFGDGTRLSIL.

This chain joins TRBV27 and TRBJ2-2; tentative D call: TRBD1 (8 bases). Looked up from germline, CDR1 is MNHEY and CDR2 is SMNVEV (reference sequence). The V gene lost 8 bases and the J gene lost 4 bases, with 23 bases spanning the gap. The CDR3 has 17 amino acids. CDR3 DNA sequence: TGTGCCAGCTACACGCGAACGACAGGGGAGGGCACCGGGGAGCTGTTTTTT. Encoded protein: CASYTRTTGEGTGELFF.

This chain connects TRBV2 to TRBJ2-7; D perhaps matches TRBD1 (6 bases). The V and J ends lost 5 bases and 2 bases respectively, with 10 bases between them. Germline-derived CDR1 and CDR2 are SNHLY and FYNNEI. The CDR3 loop spans 13 amino acids. The CDR3 DNA is TGTGCCAGCAGTCGACAGGAACCCTACGAGCAGTACTTC. Its translation: CASSRQEPYEQYF. Full variable domain (rest looked up from reference TRBV2 and TRBJ2-7): EPEVTQTPSHQVTQMGQEVILRCVPISNHLYFYWYRQILGQKVEFLVSFYNNEISEKSEIFDDQFSVERPDGSNFTLKIRSTKLEDSAMYFCASSRQEPYEQYFGPGTRLTVT.

Only a few counts were recorded for this clone. The genes are TRBV15 and TRBJ2-1; 7 bases align to TRBD1. In germline, CDR1 is LNHNV, CDR2 YYDKDF (reference sequence). V shed 1 base, J shed 2 bases, and the junction held 5 bases outside the gene matches. The CDR3 length is 16 residues. In DNA form, the CDR3 reads TGTGCCACCAGCAGAGTAGGGGACAGACCCTACAATGAGCAGTTCTTC. Translated: CATSRVGDRPYNEQFF.

The chain couples TRBV6-4 to TRBJ1-3; D is uncertain. V gave up 3 bases and J gave up 0 bases, with 21 bases separating them. This CDR3 is 19 amino acids long. Germline V gene lookup returns CDR1 MRHNA and CDR2 SNTAGT. The CDR3 bases are TGTGCCAGCAGTGAAACAGAGATCACTCCTATTCACTCTGGAAACACCATATATTTT. This gives the protein CASSETEITPIHSGNTIYF.

The chain has TRBV7-2 and TRBJ1-2; D might be TRBD1 (6 bases). Germline V gives CDR1 SGHTA, CDR2 FQGNSA. This CDR3 spans 13 amino acids. The ends were cut back, 1 base at V and 4 bases at J, with 7 bases in the middle. DNA for the CDR3: TGTGCCAGCAGCTTAGACAGGGTCTATGGCTACACCTTC. Translating gives CASSLDRVYGYTF.

This chain uses TRBV28 with TRBJ1-5, with D maybe TRBD1 (6 bases). The length of the CDR3 is 15 residues. The V gene's germline CDR1 is MDHEN and CDR2 SYDVKM. V lost 8 bases, J lost 5 bases, and 19 bases lay in between. CDR3 in DNA: TGTGCCAGCCGGGGGGCGAGATTATATTATCAGCCCCAGCATTTT. Its translation: CASRGARLYYQPQHF.

This chain connects TRBV7-3 to TRBJ2-5; 8 bases are shared with TRBD2. This CDR3 spans 16 amino acids. With V trimmed by 2 bases and J by 1 base, 6 bases remained unmatched. The V gene's germline CDR1 is SGHTA and CDR2 FQGTGA. This CDR3 is CASSLGAGGPQETQYF. Written as DNA, the CDR3 is TGTGCCAGCAGCTTAGGGGCGGGAGGCCCCCAAGAGACCCAGTACTTC.

V usage is TRBV2 and J usage is TRBJ2-2; 7 nucleotides match TRBD1. The J segment lost 4 bases and the V segment lost 2 bases, leaving 4 bases of the junction unmatched. CDR1 is SNHLY and CDR2 is FYNNEI in the germline V gene. The CDR3 length is 15 residues. For the CDR3, the DNA is TGTGCCAGCAGTGAAACTAGGACAGGCACCGGGGAGCTGTTTTTT. As protein: CASSETRTGTGELFF.

V and J are TRBV5-1 and TRBJ1-2; D may be TRBD1 (5 bases). CDR1 and CDR2 (germline): SGHRS, YFSETQ. This CDR3 is 14 amino acids long. V was shortened by 3 bases and J by 2 bases, with 11 bases between the two germline ends. The CDR3: CASSSTAGNYGYTF. As DNA, the CDR3 is TGCGCCAGCAGCTCGACAGCCGGAAACTATGGCTACACCTTC.

This chain connects TRBV6-1 to TRBJ1-1; D is uncertain. The V and J ends lost 2 bases and 0 bases respectively, with 10 bases between them. CDR1 and CDR2 from the germline V gene are MNHNS and SASEGT. The CDR3 covers 15 residues. In DNA, the CDR3 is TGTGCCAGCAGTGAACCTGGTCAGATGAACACTGAAGCTTTCTTT. Protein: CASSEPGQMNTEAFF.

The chain recombines TRBV5-5 with TRBJ1-2; 7 nucleotides agree with TRBD1. V lost 1 base, J lost 4 bases, and 4 bases stayed unmatched. CDR3 length: 14 amino acids. The germline V gene has CDR1 SGHKS and CDR2 YYEKEE (reference sequence). CDR3 residues: CASSLTGAVYGYTF. CDR3 bases: TGTGCCAGCAGCTTGACAGGGGCGGTCTATGGCTACACCTTC.

This clone was observed a single time. The chain has TRBV20-1 and TRBJ2-7; 9 bases are a match to TRBD1. Germline CDR1 is DFQATT and CDR2 is SNEGSKA (reference sequence). The CDR3 loop spans 15 amino acids. After removal of 3 bases from V and 3 bases from J, the junction contained 9 bases not matched to a gene. The CDR3 DNA reads as TGCAGTGCTAGTCCCGGGACAGGGCCTAACTACGAGCAGTACTTC. Its protein is CSASPGTGPNYEQYF.

The V call is TRBV7-8, the J call TRBJ1-5; D not resolved. Trimming took off 3 bases at V and 8 bases at J, with 11 bases between the two ends. CDR3 length: 13 residues. Per germline, CDR1 SGHVS and CDR2 FQNEAQ. The CDR3 spells CASSFSRLEPQHF. CDR3 DNA: TGTGCCAGCAGCTTTTCCAGACTGGAGCCCCAGCATTTT.

This clone turned up a few times. The chain employs TRBV7-9 and TRBJ1-1, with D perhaps TRBD1 (5 bases). The V gene lost 5 bases and the J gene lost 5 bases, with 18 bases spanning the gap. The germline gives CDR1 SEHNR, CDR2 FQNEAQ (reference sequence). The CDR3 loop spans 15 amino acids. The CDR3 nucleotides read TGTGCCAGCAGCGTTGCCGGGGGAATGGGTACTGAAGCTTTCTTT. Protein sequence: CASSVAGGMGTEAFF.

This sequence joins TRBV5-1 and TRBJ1-6, with 8 bases lining up with TRBD1. The CDR3 totals 18 residues. The germline CDR1 and CDR2 sequences are SGHRS and YFSETQ. V lost 3 bases, J lost 10 bases, and 18 bases stayed unmatched. CDR3 bases: TGCGCCAGCAGCTGGGGGACCCCGGGACAGGTCGGGTACTCACCCCTCCACTTT. This sequence encodes CASSWGTPGQVGYSPLHF.

The genes are TRBV29-1 and TRBJ2-5; tentative D call: TRBD2 (6 bases). V lost 4 bases and J 1 base, leaving 13 bases between the germline ends. Germline V CDR1 and CDR2: SQVTM, ANQGSEA. This CDR3 is 14 amino acids long. CDR3 DNA: TGCAGCGTTGCGCGCGGGGCGGCCCAAGAGACCCAGTACTTC. This encodes CSVARGAAQETQYF.

The chain recombines TRBV14 with TRBJ1-1, with 8 bases fitting TRBD1. Germline CDR1 SGHDN, CDR2 FVKESK. Trimming cost V 7 bases and J 6 bases; bases outside gene matches: 7. This CDR3 has 13 amino acids. The CDR3 nucleotides read TGTGCCAGCAACGTGGCAGGGGGCCCTGAAGCTTTCTTT. Translating it yields CASNVAGGPEAFF. The complete variable domain, with remaining parts taken from reference TRBV14 and TRBJ1-1, reads EAGVTQFPSHSVIEKGQTVTLRCDPISGHDNLYWYRRVMGKEIKFLLHFVKESKQDESGMPNNRFLAERTGGTYSTLKVQPAELEDSGVYFCASNVAGGPEAFFGQGTRLTVV.

The table lists this clone with a count of one. The chain is built from TRBV4-3 and TRBJ2-7, with D perhaps TRBD2 (5 bases). The V gene lost 2 bases and the J gene lost 7 bases, with 12 bases spanning the gap. The CDR3 sequence is 13 residues long. Looked up from germline, CDR1 is LGHNA and CDR2 is YSLEER. The CDR3 loop reads CASSQYTSGEQYF. Written as DNA, the CDR3 is TGCGCCAGCAGCCAATATACCTCGGGGGAGCAGTACTTC.

This chain connects TRBV28 to TRBJ1-1, with 7 bases aligning to TRBD1. Germline values: CDR1 MDHEN, CDR2 SYDVKM. After removal of 2 bases from V and 1 base from J, the junction contained 10 bases not matched to a gene. This CDR3 region has 17 residues. The CDR3 protein is CASSLNVGGRGNTEAFF. CDR3 DNA: TGTGCCAGCAGTTTAAATGTAGGGGGCCGGGGGAACACTGAAGCTTTCTTT.

This clone showed up just once. The rearrangement links TRBV7-8 to TRBJ2-1, with TRBD2 identical over 9 bases. V lost 1 base, J lost 4 bases, and 14 bases stayed unmatched. The germline V gene has CDR1 SGHVS and CDR2 FQNEAQ. The CDR3 sequence is 19 residues long. The CDR3 reads CASSLVGGRAPADYNEQFF. In nucleotides, the CDR3 is TGTGCCAGCAGCTTAGTTGGCGGGAGGGCCCCGGCGGATTACAATGAGCAGTTCTTC.

CDR3 sequence (DNA): TGTGCCAGCAGCGTCGAGATAGAGTTCCACCTGAACACTGAAGCTTTCTTT. Translating gives CASSVEIEFHLNTEAFF. This sequence joins TRBV9 and TRBJ1-1; D is undetermined. CDR3 length: 17 residues. The germline V gene has CDR1 SGDLS and CDR2 YYNGEE. Trimming left V 2 bases short and J 0 bases short, with 17 bases between.

The rearrangement uses TRBV20-1 and TRBJ2-1, with 11 bases identical to TRBD2. This CDR3 contains 15 residues. Germline trimming cut 3 bases from V and 7 bases from J; bases unmatched to any gene: 8. Germline lookup yields CDR1 DFQATT and CDR2 SNEGSKA (reference sequence). This CDR3 reads CSASVPGLAENEQFF. The CDR3 DNA is TGCAGTGCTAGTGTACCGGGACTAGCGGAGAATGAGCAGTTCTTC.